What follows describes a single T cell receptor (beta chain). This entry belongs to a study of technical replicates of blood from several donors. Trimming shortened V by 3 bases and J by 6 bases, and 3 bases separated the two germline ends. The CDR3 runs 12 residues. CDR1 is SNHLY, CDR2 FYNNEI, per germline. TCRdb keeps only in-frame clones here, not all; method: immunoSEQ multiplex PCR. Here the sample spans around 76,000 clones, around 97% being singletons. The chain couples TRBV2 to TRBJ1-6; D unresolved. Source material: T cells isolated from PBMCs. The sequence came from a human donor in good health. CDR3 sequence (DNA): TGTGCCAGCAGTGATATTAATTCACCCCTCCACTTT. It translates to CASSDINSPLHF.